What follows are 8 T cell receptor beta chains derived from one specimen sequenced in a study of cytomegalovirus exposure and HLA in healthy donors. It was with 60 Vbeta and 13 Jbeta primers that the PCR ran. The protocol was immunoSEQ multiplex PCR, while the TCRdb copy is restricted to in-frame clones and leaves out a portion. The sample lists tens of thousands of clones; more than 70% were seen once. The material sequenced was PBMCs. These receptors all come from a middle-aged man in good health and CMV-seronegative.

The CDR3 DNA reads TGTGCCAGCAGCGTAGGGACTAGCGGGGCACAAGAGACCCAGTACTTC. It specifies CASSVGTSGAQETQYF. This chain connects TRBV9 to TRBJ2-5; TRBD2 matches at 12 bases. This CDR3 is built from 16 residues. Losses at the gene ends were 0 bases for V and 2 bases for J; bases not matched to a gene: 2. Germline V CDR1 and CDR2: SGDLS, YYNGEE.

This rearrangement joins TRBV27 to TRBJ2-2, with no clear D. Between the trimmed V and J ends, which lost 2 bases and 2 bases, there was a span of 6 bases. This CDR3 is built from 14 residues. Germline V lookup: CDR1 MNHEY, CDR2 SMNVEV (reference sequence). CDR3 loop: CASSLTVNTGELFF. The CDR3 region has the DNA TGTGCCAGCAGTTTAACAGTTAACACCGGGGAGCTGTTTTTT.

The CDR3 spells CASSPGTSGSPETQYF. The CDR3 nucleotides are TGTGCCAGCTCACCAGGGACTAGCGGGAGCCCAGAGACCCAGTACTTC. The chain is built from TRBV18 and TRBJ2-5, with 14 bases identical to TRBD2. The junction had 3 bases not matched to a gene; V was cut back by 2 bases and J by 4 bases. Per germline, CDR1 KGHSH and CDR2 LQKENI. This CDR3 is built from 16 residues.

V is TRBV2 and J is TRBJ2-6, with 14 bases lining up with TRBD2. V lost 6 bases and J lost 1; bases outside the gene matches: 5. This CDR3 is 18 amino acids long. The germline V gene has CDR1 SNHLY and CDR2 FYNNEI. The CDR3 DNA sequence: TGTGCCAGCAGCATGACTAGCGGGAGGGCGTCTGGGGCCAACGTCCTGACTTTC. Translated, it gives CASSMTSGRASGANVLTF.

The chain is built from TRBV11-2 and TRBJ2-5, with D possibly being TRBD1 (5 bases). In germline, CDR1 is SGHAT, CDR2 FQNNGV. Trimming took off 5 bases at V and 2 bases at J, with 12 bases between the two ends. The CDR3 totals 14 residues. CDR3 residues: CASSPRTQQETQYF. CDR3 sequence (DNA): TGTGCCAGCAGCCCGAGGACACAACAAGAGACCCAGTACTTC.

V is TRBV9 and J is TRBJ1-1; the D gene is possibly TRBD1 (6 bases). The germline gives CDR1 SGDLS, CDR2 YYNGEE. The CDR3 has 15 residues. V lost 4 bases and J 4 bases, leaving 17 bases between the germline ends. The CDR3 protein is CASSPGGGVGTEAFF. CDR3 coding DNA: TGTGCCAGCAGCCCCGGAGGGGGGGTTGGCACTGAAGCTTTCTTT.

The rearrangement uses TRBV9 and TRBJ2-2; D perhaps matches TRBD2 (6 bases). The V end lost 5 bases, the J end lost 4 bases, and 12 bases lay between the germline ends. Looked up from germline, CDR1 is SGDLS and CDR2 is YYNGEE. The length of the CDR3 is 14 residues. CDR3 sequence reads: CASRAGTVTGELFF. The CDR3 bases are TGTGCCAGCAGGGCCGGGACTGTCACCGGGGAGCTGTTTTTT.

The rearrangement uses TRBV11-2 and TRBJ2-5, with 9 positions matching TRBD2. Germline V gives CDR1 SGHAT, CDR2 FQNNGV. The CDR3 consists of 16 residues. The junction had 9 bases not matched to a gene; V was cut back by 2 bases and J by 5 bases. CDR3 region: CASSLRAGTSLETQYF. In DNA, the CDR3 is TGTGCCAGCAGCTTAAGGGCCGGGACTAGCCTCGAGACCCAGTACTTC.